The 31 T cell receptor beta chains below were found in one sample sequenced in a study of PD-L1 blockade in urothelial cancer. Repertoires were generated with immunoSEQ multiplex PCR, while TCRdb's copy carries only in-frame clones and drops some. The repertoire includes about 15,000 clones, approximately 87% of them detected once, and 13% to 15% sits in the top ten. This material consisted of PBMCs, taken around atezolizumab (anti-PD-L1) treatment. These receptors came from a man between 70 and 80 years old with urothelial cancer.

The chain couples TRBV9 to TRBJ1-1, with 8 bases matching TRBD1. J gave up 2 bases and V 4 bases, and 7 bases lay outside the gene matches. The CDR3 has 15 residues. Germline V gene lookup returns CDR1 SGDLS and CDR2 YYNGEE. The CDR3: CASSPTTGVNTEAFF. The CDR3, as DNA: TGTGCCAGCAGCCCTACGACAGGGGTAAACACTGAAGCTTTCTTT.

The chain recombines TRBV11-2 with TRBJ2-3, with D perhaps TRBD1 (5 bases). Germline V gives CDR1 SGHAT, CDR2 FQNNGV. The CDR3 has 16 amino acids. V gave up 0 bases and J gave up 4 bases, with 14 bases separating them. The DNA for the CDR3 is TGTGCCAGCAGCTTAGACCAGGTCAGGGCAGCAGATACGCAGTATTTT. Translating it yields CASSLDQVRAADTQYF.

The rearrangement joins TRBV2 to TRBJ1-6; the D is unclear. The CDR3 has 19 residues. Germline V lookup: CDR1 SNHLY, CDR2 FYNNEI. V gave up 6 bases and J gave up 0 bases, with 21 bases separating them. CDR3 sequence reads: CASRSNPRHESSYNSPLHF. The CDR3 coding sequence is TGTGCCAGCAGGTCCAACCCGAGACACGAGAGCTCCTATAATTCACCCCTCCACTTT. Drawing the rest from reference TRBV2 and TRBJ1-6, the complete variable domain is EPEVTQTPSHQVTQMGQEVILRCVPISNHLYFYWYRQILGQKVEFLVSFYNNEISEKSEIFDDQFSVERPDGSNFTLKIRSTKLEDSAMYFCASRSNPRHESSYNSPLHFGNGTRLTVT.

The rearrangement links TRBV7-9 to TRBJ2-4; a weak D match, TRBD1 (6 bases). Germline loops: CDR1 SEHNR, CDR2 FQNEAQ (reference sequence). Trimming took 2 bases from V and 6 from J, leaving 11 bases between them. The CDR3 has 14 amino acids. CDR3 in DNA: TGTGCCAGCAGCTTATCATCACAGGGAAACATTCAGTACTTC. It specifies CASSLSSQGNIQYF.

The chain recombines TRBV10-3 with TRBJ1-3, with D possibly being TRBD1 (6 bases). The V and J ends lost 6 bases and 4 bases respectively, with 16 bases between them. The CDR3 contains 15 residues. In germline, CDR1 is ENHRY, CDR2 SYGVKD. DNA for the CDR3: TGTGCCATCAGAACGAGGGGGGGGCCGGGAAACACCATATATTTT. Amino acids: CAIRTRGGPGNTIYF.

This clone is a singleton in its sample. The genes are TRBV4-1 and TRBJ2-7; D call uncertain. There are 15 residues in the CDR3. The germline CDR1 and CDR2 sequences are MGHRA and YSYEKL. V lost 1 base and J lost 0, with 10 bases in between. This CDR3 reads CASSQGSQISYEQYF. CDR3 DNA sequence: TGCGCCAGCAGCCAAGGTTCCCAGATCTCCTACGAGCAGTACTTC.

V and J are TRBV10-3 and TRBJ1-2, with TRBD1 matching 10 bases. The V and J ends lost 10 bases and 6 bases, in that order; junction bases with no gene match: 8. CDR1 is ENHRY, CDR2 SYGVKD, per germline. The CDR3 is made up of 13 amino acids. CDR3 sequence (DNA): TGTGCCACTCTCGGGACAGGGGCCCATGGCTACACCTTC. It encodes CATLGTGAHGYTF.

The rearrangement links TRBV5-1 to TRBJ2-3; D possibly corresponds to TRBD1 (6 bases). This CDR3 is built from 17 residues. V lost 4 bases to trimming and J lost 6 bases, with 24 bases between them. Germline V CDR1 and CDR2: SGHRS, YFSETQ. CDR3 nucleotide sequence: TGCGCCAGCAGCAAAACAGGGCAGGTTCAAATCTGGGATACGCAGTATTTT. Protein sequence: CASSKTGQVQIWDTQYF.

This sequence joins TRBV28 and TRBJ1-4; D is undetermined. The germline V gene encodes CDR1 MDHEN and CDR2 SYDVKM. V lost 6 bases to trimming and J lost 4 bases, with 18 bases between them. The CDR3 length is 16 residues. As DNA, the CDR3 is TGTGCCAGCAGCTCTTCGGGATCCACTCTTAATGAAAAACTGTTTTTT. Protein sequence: CASSSSGSTLNEKLFF.

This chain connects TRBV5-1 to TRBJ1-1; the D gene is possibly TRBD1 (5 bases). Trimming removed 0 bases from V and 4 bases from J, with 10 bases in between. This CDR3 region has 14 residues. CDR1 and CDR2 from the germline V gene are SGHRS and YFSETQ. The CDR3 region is CASSLVRQGTEAFF. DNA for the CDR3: TGCGCCAGCAGCTTGGTTCGGCAGGGCACTGAAGCTTTCTTT.

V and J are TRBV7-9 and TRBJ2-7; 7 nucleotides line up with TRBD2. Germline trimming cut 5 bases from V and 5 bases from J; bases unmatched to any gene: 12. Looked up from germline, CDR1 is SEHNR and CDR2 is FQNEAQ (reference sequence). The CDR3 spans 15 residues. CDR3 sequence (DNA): TGTGCCAGCAGCCTCATAGCTAGCGGAGGGGACGAGCAGTACTTC. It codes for CASSLIASGGDEQYF.

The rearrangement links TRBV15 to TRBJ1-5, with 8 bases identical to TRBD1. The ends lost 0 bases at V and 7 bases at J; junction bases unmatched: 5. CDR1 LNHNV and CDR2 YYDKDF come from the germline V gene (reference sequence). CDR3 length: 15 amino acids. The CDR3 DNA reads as TGTGCCACCAGCAGAGATAACGGACAGGGACAGCCCCAGCATTTT. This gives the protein CATSRDNGQGQPQHF. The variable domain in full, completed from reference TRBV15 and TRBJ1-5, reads DAMVIQNPRYQVTQFGKPVTLSCSQTLNHNVMYWYQQKSSQAPKLLFHYYDKDFNNEADTPDNFQSRRPNTSFCFLDIRSPGLGDTAMYLCATSRDNGQGQPQHFGDGTRLSIL.

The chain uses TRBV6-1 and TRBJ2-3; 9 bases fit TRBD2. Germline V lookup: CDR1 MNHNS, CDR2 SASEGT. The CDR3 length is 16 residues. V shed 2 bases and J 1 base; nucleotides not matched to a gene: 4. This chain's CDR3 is CASSEMRGGGTDTQYF. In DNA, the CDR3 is TGTGCCAGCAGTGAAATGCGGGGGGGCGGCACAGATACGCAGTATTTT.

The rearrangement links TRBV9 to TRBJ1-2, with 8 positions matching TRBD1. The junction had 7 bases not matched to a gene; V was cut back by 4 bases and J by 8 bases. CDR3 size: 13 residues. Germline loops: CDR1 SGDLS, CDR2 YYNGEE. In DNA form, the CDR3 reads TGTGCCAGCAGCAAGGACAGGGCTCGAGGCTACACCTTC. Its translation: CASSKDRARGYTF.

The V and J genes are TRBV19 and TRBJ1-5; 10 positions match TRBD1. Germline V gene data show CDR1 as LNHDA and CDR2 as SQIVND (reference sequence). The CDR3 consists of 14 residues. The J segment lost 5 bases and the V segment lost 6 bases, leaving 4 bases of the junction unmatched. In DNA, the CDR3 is TGTGCCAGTAGGTTTGGGACAGGGGATCAGCCCCAGCATTTT. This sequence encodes CASRFGTGDQPQHF.

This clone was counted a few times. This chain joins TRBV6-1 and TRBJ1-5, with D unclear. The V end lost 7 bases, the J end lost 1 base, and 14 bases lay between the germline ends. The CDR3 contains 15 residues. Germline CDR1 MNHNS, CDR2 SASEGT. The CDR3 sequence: CASNLPRVSNQPQHF. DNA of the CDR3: TGTGCCAGCAATCTACCGCGGGTAAGCAATCAGCCCCAGCATTTT.

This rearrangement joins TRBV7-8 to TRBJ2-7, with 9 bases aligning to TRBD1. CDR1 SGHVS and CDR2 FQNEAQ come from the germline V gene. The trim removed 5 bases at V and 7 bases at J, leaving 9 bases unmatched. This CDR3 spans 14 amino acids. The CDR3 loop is CASSTGTGPREQYF. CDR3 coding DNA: TGTGCCAGCAGCACCGGGACAGGGCCCAGGGAGCAGTACTTC.

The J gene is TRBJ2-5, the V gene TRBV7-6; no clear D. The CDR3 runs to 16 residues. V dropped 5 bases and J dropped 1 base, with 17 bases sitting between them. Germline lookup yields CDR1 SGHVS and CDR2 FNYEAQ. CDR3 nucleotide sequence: TGTGCCAGCAGCACCGAGGTACCTTACTCCCAAGAGACCCAGTACTTC. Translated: CASSTEVPYSQETQYF.

CDR3 amino acids: CASSPNTTGGNQPQHF. DNA of the CDR3: TGTGCCAGCAGCCCAAATACCACAGGGGGGAATCAGCCCCAGCATTTT. The V call is TRBV7-9, the J call TRBJ1-5; TRBD1 aligns across 8 bases. The CDR3 covers 16 residues. V lost 5 bases and J lost 4; bases outside the gene matches: 10. Germline V gene data show CDR1 as SEHNR and CDR2 as FQNEAQ (reference sequence).

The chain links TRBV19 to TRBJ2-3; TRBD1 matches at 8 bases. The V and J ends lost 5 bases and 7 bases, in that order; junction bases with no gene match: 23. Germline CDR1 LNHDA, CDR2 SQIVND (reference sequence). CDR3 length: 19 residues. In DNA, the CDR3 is TGTGCCAGTAGTGACGGACAGGGCAGAGTGGGGGCCCCGTATAATACGCAGTATTTT. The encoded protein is CASSDGQGRVGAPYNTQYF. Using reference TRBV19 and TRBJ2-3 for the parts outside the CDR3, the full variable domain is DGGITQSPKYLFRKEGQNVTLSCEQNLNHDAMYWYRQDPGQGLRLIYYSQIVNDFQKGDIAEGYSVSREKKESFPLTVTSAQKNPTAFYLCASSDGQGRVGAPYNTQYFGPGTRLTVL.

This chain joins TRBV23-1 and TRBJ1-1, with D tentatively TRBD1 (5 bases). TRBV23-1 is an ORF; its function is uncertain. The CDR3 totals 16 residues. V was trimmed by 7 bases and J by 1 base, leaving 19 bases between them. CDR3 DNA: TGCGCCAGCATTAATAGCGGCGGAGGACAGAACACTGAAGCTTTCTTT. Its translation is CASINSGGGQNTEAFF.

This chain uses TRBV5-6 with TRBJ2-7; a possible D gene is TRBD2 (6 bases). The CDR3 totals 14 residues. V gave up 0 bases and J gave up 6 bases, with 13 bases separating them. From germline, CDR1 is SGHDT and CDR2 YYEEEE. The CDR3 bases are TGTGCCAGCAGCTTGGACGGGGGAAGAGTCGAGCAGTACTTC. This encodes CASSLDGGRVEQYF.

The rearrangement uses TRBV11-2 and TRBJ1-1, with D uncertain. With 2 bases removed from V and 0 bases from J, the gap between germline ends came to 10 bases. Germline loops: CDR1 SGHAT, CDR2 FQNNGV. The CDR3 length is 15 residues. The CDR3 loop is CASSLFPAVNTEAFF. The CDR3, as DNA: TGTGCCAGCAGCTTATTTCCCGCAGTGAACACTGAAGCTTTCTTT.

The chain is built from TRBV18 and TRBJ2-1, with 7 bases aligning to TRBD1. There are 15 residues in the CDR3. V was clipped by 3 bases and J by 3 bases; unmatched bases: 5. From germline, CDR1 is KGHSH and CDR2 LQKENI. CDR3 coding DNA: TGTGCCAGCTCACCGACGGGACAGAACTACAATGAGCAGTTCTTC. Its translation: CASSPTGQNYNEQFF.

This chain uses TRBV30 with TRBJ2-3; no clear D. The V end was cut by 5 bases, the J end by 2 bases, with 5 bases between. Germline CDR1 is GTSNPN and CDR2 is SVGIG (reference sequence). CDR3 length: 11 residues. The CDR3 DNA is TGTGCCTGGGGAGACACAGATACGCAGTATTTT. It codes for CAWGDTDTQYF.

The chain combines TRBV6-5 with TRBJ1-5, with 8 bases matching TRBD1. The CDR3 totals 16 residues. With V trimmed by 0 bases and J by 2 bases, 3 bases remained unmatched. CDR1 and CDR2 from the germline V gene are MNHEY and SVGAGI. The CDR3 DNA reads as TGTGCCAGCAGTTACTCCGGGACAGGCGGCAATCAGCCCCAGCATTTT. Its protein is CASSYSGTGGNQPQHF.

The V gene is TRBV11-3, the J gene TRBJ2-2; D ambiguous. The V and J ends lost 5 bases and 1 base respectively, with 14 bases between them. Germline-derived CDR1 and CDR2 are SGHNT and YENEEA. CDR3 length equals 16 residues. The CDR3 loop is CASSPALVKNTGELFF. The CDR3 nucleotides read TGTGCCAGCAGCCCCGCTTTAGTAAAGAACACCGGGGAGCTGTTTTTT.

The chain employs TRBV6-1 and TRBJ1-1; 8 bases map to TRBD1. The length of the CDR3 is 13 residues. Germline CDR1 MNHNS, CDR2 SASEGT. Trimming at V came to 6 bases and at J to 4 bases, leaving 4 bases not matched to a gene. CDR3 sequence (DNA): TGTGCCAGCAGCTTTACAGGGGGCACTGAAGCTTTCTTT. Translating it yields CASSFTGGTEAFF.

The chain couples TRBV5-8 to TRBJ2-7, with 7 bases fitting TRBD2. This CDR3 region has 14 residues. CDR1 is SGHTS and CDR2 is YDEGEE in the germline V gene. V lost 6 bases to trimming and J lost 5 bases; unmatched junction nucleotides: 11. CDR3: CASTGGSGLHEQYF. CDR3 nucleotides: TGTGCCAGCACCGGCGGTAGCGGGCTTCACGAGCAGTACTTC.

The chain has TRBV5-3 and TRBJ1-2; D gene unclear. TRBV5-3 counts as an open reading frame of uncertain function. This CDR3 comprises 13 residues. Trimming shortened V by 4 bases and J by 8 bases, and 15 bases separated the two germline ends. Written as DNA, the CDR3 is TGTGCCAGAAGCCGGTGGGGAGCTAGGGGCTACACCTTC. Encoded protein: CARSRWGARGYTF.

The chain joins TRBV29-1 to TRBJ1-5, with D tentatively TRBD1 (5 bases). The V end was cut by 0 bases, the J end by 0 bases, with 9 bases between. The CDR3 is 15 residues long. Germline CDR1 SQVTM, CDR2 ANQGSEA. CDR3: CSVEDGGDSNQPQHF. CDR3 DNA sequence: TGCAGCGTTGAAGATGGGGGGGATAGCAATCAGCCCCAGCATTTT. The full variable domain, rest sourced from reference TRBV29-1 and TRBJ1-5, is SAVISQKPSRDICQRGTSLTIQCQVDSQVTMMFWYRQQPGQSLTLIATANQGSEATYESGFVIDKFPISRPNLTFSTLTVSNMSPEDSSIYLCSVEDGGDSNQPQHFGDGTRLSIL.